This passage covers 17 T cell receptor beta chains from one sample sequenced in a study of T cell changes during pregnancy in multiple sclerosis. The assay was immunoSEQ multiplex PCR, and TCRdb's table has in-frame clones only and misses some. The sample consists of about 130,000 clones, roughly 97% of them appearing once. The input for sequencing was peripheral blood, taken after pregnancy. These receptors were obtained from a female donor with multiple sclerosis, enrolled in a pregnancy study.

This chain uses TRBV10-1 with TRBJ1-4, with D uncertain. The CDR3 has 14 amino acids. Trimming left V 8 bases short and J 2 bases short, with 12 bases between. Per the germline V gene, CDR1 is WNHNN and CDR2 is SYGVQD (reference sequence). The CDR3 coding sequence is TGCGCCAGCCACTGTCGGCGGACTAATGAAAAACTGTTTTTT. It translates to CASHCRRTNEKLFF.

V is TRBV4-3 and J is TRBJ1-1; unclear D gene. The CDR3 runs 14 residues. V lost 4 bases and J lost 3, with 12 bases in between. CDR1 and CDR2 from the germline V gene are LGHNA and YSLEER. The CDR3 region is CASSLFPGDTEAFF. The DNA of the CDR3 is TGCGCCAGCAGCCTATTCCCCGGTGACACTGAAGCTTTCTTT.

There are a few counts of this clone. The rearrangement joins TRBV28 to TRBJ2-7; 7 nucleotides line up with TRBD1. The V gene's germline CDR1 is MDHEN and CDR2 SYDVKM. The CDR3 is made up of 13 amino acids. Unmatched junction bases numbered 5, after V lost 5 bases and J lost 4 bases. The CDR3 reads CASSRQGSYEQYF. CDR3 DNA sequence: TGTGCCAGCAGTCGACAGGGTAGTTACGAGCAGTACTTC.

J is TRBJ2-7 and V is TRBV5-6, with 12 bases that match TRBD1. V gave up 5 bases and J gave up 4 bases; unmatched junction bases: 10. Germline V lookup: CDR1 SGHDT, CDR2 YYEEEE. This CDR3 is 16 amino acids long. In nucleotides, the CDR3 is TGTGCCAGCAGTCACGCCCCGGGACAGGGGGCGTACGAGCAGTACTTC. Translating gives CASSHAPGQGAYEQYF.

The rearrangement joins TRBV10-3 to TRBJ2-1; D possibly corresponds to TRBD2 (5 bases). CDR1 is ENHRY, CDR2 SYGVKD, per germline. The germline V and J ends were trimmed by 5 bases and 0 bases, with 17 bases remaining between them. The CDR3 has 17 amino acids. This CDR3 reads CAISTGRRGGSYNEQFF. For the CDR3, the DNA is TGTGCCATCAGTACGGGCCGGAGAGGAGGCTCCTACAATGAGCAGTTCTTC.

The V and J genes are TRBV5-8 and TRBJ1-2, with 9 bases identical to TRBD1. This CDR3 is built from 15 residues. Germline-derived CDR1 and CDR2 are SGHTS and YDEGEE. With 4 bases clipped from V and 5 bases from J, the junction kept 9 bases outside the gene matches. CDR3 sequence reads: CASSRRQGEAYGYTF. The DNA for the CDR3 is TGTGCCAGCAGCCGAAGACAGGGGGAAGCTTATGGCTACACCTTC.

V and J are TRBV4-2 and TRBJ1-1; D is possibly TRBD1 (6 bases). This CDR3 spans 14 amino acids. Germline V lookup: CDR1 LGHNA, CDR2 YNFKEQ. The germline V and J ends were trimmed by 2 bases and 3 bases, with 10 bases remaining between them. Written as DNA, the CDR3 is TGTGCCAGCAGCCAACAGGGGACACACACTGAAGCTTTCTTT. This gives the protein CASSQQGTHTEAFF.

V usage is TRBV18 and J usage is TRBJ1-3, with 7 bases matching TRBD1. The CDR3 is 16 residues long. Germline-derived CDR1 and CDR2 are KGHSH and LQKENI. The junction had 6 bases not matched to a gene; V was cut back by 4 bases and J by 0 bases. CDR3 sequence reads: CASSLRDSLSGNTIYF. CDR3 DNA: TGTGCCAGCTCACTGAGGGACAGCCTCTCTGGAAACACCATATATTTT. The full variable domain, rest sourced from reference TRBV18 and TRBJ1-3, is NAGVMQNPRHLVRRRGQEARLRCSPMKGHSHVYWYRQLPEEGLKFMVYLQKENIIDESGMPKERFSAEFPKEGPSILRIQQVVRGDSAAYFCASSLRDSLSGNTIYFGEGSWLTVV.

The chain links TRBV30 to TRBJ2-1; the match to TRBD2 covers 11 bases. The V segment lost 2 bases and the J segment 5 bases; nucleotides outside the gene matches: 11. This CDR3 is 17 amino acids long. CDR1 and CDR2 from the germline V gene are GTSNPN and SVGIG (reference sequence). CDR3 amino acids: CAWSMGFSGRADNEQFF. CDR3 DNA sequence: TGTGCCTGGAGTATGGGTTTTAGCGGGAGGGCCGACAATGAGCAGTTCTTC.

The chain employs TRBV20-1 and TRBJ1-2; no definite D call. Germline V CDR1 and CDR2: DFQATT, SNEGSKA (reference sequence). This CDR3 region has 11 residues. Trimming stripped 7 bases from V and 8 bases from J, with 14 bases between. The CDR3 loop is CSDQEYRGYTF. CDR3 nucleotides: TGCAGTGACCAGGAATATCGGGGCTACACCTTC.

The V call is TRBV28, the J call TRBJ1-4, with a tentative D call TRBD1 (5 bases). With 3 bases removed from V and 0 bases from J, the gap between germline ends came to 8 bases. The CDR3 covers 15 residues. Germline V gene data show CDR1 as MDHEN and CDR2 as SYDVKM. CDR3 bases: TGTGCCAGCAGTTTTCAGACAGCAACTAATGAAAAACTGTTTTTT. It yields the protein CASSFQTATNEKLFF.

This sequence joins TRBV5-1 and TRBJ2-1; 14 bases are a match to TRBD2. The junction had 3 bases not matched to a gene; V was cut back by 0 bases and J by 7 bases. CDR1 and CDR2 from the germline V gene are SGHRS and YFSETQ. The CDR3 extends over 16 amino acids. As DNA, the CDR3 is TGCGCCAGCAGCTTGGAGGGGACTAGCGGGAGAAATGAGCAGTTCTTC. Its translation is CASSLEGTSGRNEQFF.

This chain connects TRBV7-6 to TRBJ2-3, with 12 bases lining up with TRBD2. The V gene's germline CDR1 is SGHVS and CDR2 FNYEAQ. Trimming removed 3 bases from V and 6 bases from J; junction bases left unmatched: 4. The CDR3 runs to 15 residues. The CDR3 loop reads CASSFLAGGPDTQYF. Written as DNA, the CDR3 is TGTGCCAGCAGCTTTCTAGCGGGAGGGCCGGATACGCAGTATTTT.

The chain couples TRBV27 to TRBJ1-2; no reliable D call. Germline V CDR1 and CDR2: MNHEY, SMNVEV (reference sequence). The CDR3 contains 16 residues. V was clipped by 2 bases and J by 0 bases, with 13 bases between them. Written as DNA, the CDR3 is TGTGCCAGCAGTTTAAGGCAGACTTTAGCTAACTATGGCTACACCTTC. Translating it yields CASSLRQTLANYGYTF.

The chain links TRBV27 to TRBJ2-3; 8 bases are a match to TRBD2. CDR3 length: 15 residues. The ends lost 7 bases at V and 5 bases at J; junction bases unmatched: 11. Germline V gives CDR1 MNHEY, CDR2 SMNVEV (reference sequence). The CDR3 protein is CASTPIGRAKDTQYF. The CDR3 DNA is TGTGCCAGCACCCCCATCGGGAGGGCGAAAGATACGCAGTATTTT.

V usage is TRBV13 and J usage is TRBJ1-2; D is uncertain. CDR1 and CDR2 (germline): PRHDT, FYEKMQ (reference sequence). CDR3 length: 12 amino acids. V was trimmed by 5 bases and J by 7 bases, leaving 11 bases between them. CDR3 sequence: CASSVRSGGYTF. For the CDR3, the DNA is TGTGCCAGCAGCGTCAGATCGGGTGGCTACACCTTC.

J is TRBJ2-1 and V is TRBV25-1; D is unresolved. The CDR3 consists of 13 residues. The V end lost 8 bases, the J end lost 2 bases, and 10 bases lay between the germline ends. Looked up from germline, CDR1 is MGHDK and CDR2 is SYGVNS. The CDR3 bases are TGTGCCAGCGCCACAGATGCCTACAATGAGCAGTTCTTC. Protein sequence: CASATDAYNEQFF.